These T cell receptor beta chains were read from a single sample in a study of T-cell reconstitution after alpha-beta-depleted transplantation in children. Each CDR3 protein gets one entry after TCRdb re-called the PCR reads with MiXCR. The sample lists over 450,000 distinct CDR3 sequences; roughly a tenth were seen once. The specimen comprised PBMCs, sampled before TCRalphabeta/CD19-depleted stem cell transplant. The receptors come from a child aged 2-15 years with inherited bone marrow failure, due to receive a stem cell transplant. Each CDR3 is given with its conserved first and last residue. D genes are given only for firm matches. Some rows mark clone size as missing; the rest say once, few, many or name a class of expanded clone.

clone size	V gene	D gene	J gene	CDR3 protein	CDR3 DNA
many	TRBV10-3	-	TRBJ1-2	CAISDLRDYGYTF	TGTGCCATCAGTGACCTACGGGACTATGGCTACACCTTC
many	TRBV9	-	TRBJ1-1	CASSVLPTETEAFF	TGTGCCAGCAGCGTCTTACCGACGGAGACTGAAGCTTTCTTT
many	TRBV9	-	TRBJ2-5	CASSAAPKRTQYF	TGTGCCAGCAGCGCGGCCCCGAAGAGAACCCAGTACTTC
many	TRBV3-1	-	TRBJ2-7	CASSHQTVTDYEQYF	TGTGCCAGCAGCCACCAGACGGTTACCGACTACGAGCAGTACTTC
many	TRBV21-1	-	TRBJ1-5	CASSKAGSNQPQHF	TGTGCCAGCAGCAAAGCGGGGAGCAATCAGCCCCAGCATTTT
-	TRBV11-2	-	TRBJ2-7	CASSLELGVYEQYF	TGTGCCAGCAGCTTAGAGTTGGGAGTCTACGAGCAGTACTTC
many	TRBV18	-	TRBJ2-1	CASSIGQSSYNEQFF	TGTGCCAGCTCAATTGGACAGAGCTCCTACAATGAGCAGTTCTTC
few	TRBV28	-	TRBJ1-2	CATPSGGKGNYGYTF	TGTGCTACACCTAGCGGGGGAAAGGGGAACTATGGCTACACCTTC
many	TRBV7-2	TRBD2	TRBJ2-7	CASSKTSGAYEQYF	TGTGCCAGCAGCAAGACTAGCGGGGCCTACGAGCAGTACTTC
many	TRBV12-3/TRBV12-4	TRBD2	TRBJ2-3	CASSSAGRISTDTQYF	TGTGCCAGCAGTTCAGCGGGACGGATAAGCACAGATACGCAGTATTTT
-	TRBV7-9	-	TRBJ2-1	CASSPIGGLYNEQFF	TGTGCCAGCAGCCCGATCGGGGGCCTTTACAATGAGCAGTTCTTC
many	TRBV24-1	-	TRBJ2-2	CATSDSGTYNTGELFF	TGTGCCACCAGTGATTCCGGGACATATAACACCGGGGAGCTGTTTTTT
-	TRBV6-5	-	TRBJ1-1	CASSYPTGNTEAFF	TGTGCCAGCAGTTACCCGACAGGGAACACTGAAGCTTTCTTT
many	TRBV24-1	-	TRBJ1-1	CATKLGTEAFF	TGTGCCACCAAGCTCGGTACTGAAGCTTTCTTT
many	TRBV20-1	TRBD2	TRBJ2-2	CSARDAGTSGANTGELFF	TGCAGTGCTAGAGATGCCGGGACTAGCGGAGCAAACACCGGGGAGCTGTTTTTT
-	TRBV18	TRBD2	TRBJ2-5	CASSLGIAGGVTQYF	TGTGCCAGCTCACTCGGAATAGCGGGAGGAGTGACCCAGTACTTC
many	TRBV30	TRBD1	TRBJ1-5	CAWGDRGGQPQHF	TGTGCCTGGGGGGACAGGGGCGGTCAGCCCCAGCATTTT
many	TRBV5-1	-	TRBJ2-5	CASSLAGLVQETQYF	TGCGCCAGCAGCTTGGCGGGACTGGTACAAGAGACCCAGTACTTC
few	TRBV6-5	TRBD2	TRBJ2-1	CASSYFGSGRAYEQFF	TGTGCCAGCAGTTACTTCGGAAGCGGGAGGGCCTATGAGCAGTTCTTC
many	TRBV5-1	TRBD1	TRBJ2-7	CASSLVGTGDTEQYF	TGCGCCAGCAGCTTGGTGGGGACAGGGGATACCGAGCAGTACTTC
-	TRBV28	-	TRBJ2-3	CASSLWAQSTDTQYF	TGTGCCAGCAGTTTATGGGCACAATCCACAGATACGCAGTATTTT
many	TRBV4-1	TRBD2	TRBJ2-3	CASSQVGTSGRADTQYF	TGCGCCAGCAGCCAAGTTGGGACTAGCGGGAGGGCAGATACGCAGTATTTT
-	TRBV20-1	TRBD2	TRBJ2-7	CSGGTSGRSSYEQYF	TGCAGTGGAGGGACTAGCGGGCGGAGCTCCTACGAGCAGTACTTC
-	TRBV7-4	-	TRBJ2-5	CASSLIGNKETQYF	TGTGCCAGCAGCCTAATCGGGAATAAAGAGACCCAGTACTTC
many	TRBV7-2	-	TRBJ2-5	CASSLDSRETQYF	TGTGCCAGCAGCTTGGACAGTAGGGAGACCCAGTACTTC
-	TRBV6-4	-	TRBJ1-2	CAGSGVVYGYTF	TGTGCCGGCTCTGGGGTAGTCTATGGCTACACCTTC
many	TRBV12-3/TRBV12-4	-	TRBJ1-5	CASTQQGPSNQPQHF	TGTGCCAGCACCCAACAGGGACCTAGCAATCAGCCCCAGCATTTT
-	TRBV15	TRBD2	TRBJ2-3	CATSRKVAGYTDTQYF	TGTGCCACCAGCAGAAAAGTAGCGGGATACACAGATACGCAGTATTTT